The 24 T cell receptor beta chains below come from one sample, sequenced in a study of T cells in Graves' hyperthyroidism and ophthalmopathy. RNA transcripts served as the template for amplifying TCR beta CDR3 regions. HTBI primers were employed in a first-round RT-PCR of the TCR CDR3. TCRdb analysed the multiplex PCR reads with MiXCR anew, one entry per CDR3 protein. Here the sample spans roughly 300,000 distinct CDR3 sequences, roughly 13% being singletons. The sequenced sample consisted of blood. These receptor sequences come from a woman aged 25 to 39 with Graves' hyperthyroidism.

This rearrangement joins TRBV7-2 to TRBJ2-5; D gene ambiguous. The CDR3 covers 12 residues. CDR1 SGHTA and CDR2 FQGNSA come from the germline V gene. V shed 0 bases and J shed 4 bases, with 3 bases lying between them. CDR3 in DNA: TGTGCCAGCAGCTTAGCGTTAGAGACCCAGTACTTC. This sequence encodes CASSLALETQYF.

The V gene is TRBV7-2, the J gene TRBJ2-3, with 10 bases identical to TRBD1. Germline assignment: CDR1 SGHTA and CDR2 FQGNSA. This CDR3 is 16 amino acids long. With V trimmed by 1 base and J by 6 bases, 7 bases remained unmatched. The CDR3 reads CASSLEGTGVWDTQYF. Here the CDR3 DNA reads TGTGCCAGCAGCTTAGAAGGGACAGGGGTGTGGGATACGCAGTATTTT.

This clonotype was picked up many times. This chain uses TRBV11-2 with TRBJ2-1; D is uncertain. The CDR3 runs to 14 residues. The germline V gene has CDR1 SGHAT and CDR2 FQNNGV. The V gene lost 2 bases and the J gene lost 0 bases, with 5 bases spanning the gap. CDR3 region: CASSLYSSYNEQFF. As DNA, the CDR3 is TGTGCCAGCAGCTTATACAGCTCCTACAATGAGCAGTTCTTC.

This clonotype came up many times. The chain links TRBV28 to TRBJ2-1; D uncertain. The CDR3 is 13 amino acids. Germline CDR1 and CDR2: MDHEN and SYDVKM. V was shortened by 2 bases and J by 0 bases, with 2 bases between the two germline ends. CDR3 nucleotide sequence: TGTGCCAGCAGTTTAACCTCCTACAATGAGCAGTTCTTC. Translated, it gives CASSLTSYNEQFF.

This clonotype was detected many times. The chain combines TRBV12-3 or TRBV12-4 with TRBJ1-1; D is unclear. Between the trimmed V and J ends, which lost 3 bases and 4 bases, there was a span of 12 bases. CDR3 length: 14 residues. CDR3 loop: CASSFGPGFTEAFF. CDR3 sequence (DNA): TGTGCCAGCAGTTTTGGACCCGGGTTCACTGAAGCTTTCTTT.

This clonotype was recorded many times. The chain uses TRBV27 and TRBJ2-5; tentatively, D is TRBD2 (6 bases). Trimming took 2 bases from V and 5 from J, leaving 12 bases between them. The CDR3 covers 14 residues. In germline, CDR1 is MNHEY, CDR2 SMNVEV (reference sequence). In nucleotides, the CDR3 is TGTGCCAGCAGTTTAGGGGCTAGCGCTGAGACCCAGTACTTC. Protein product: CASSLGASAETQYF.

This clonotype occurred a few times. J is TRBJ1-1 and V is TRBV6-9; the D gene is possibly TRBD1 (5 bases). Germline-derived CDR1 and CDR2 are MNHGY and SVAAGI. There are 13 residues in the CDR3. V lost 4 bases, J lost 4 bases, and 10 bases lay in between. The CDR3 loop reads CASSWGRGTEAFF. The CDR3 bases are TGTGCCAGCAGTTGGGGACGCGGCACTGAAGCTTTCTTT.

To note about this clonotype: A read error may be the cause here, since a much bigger clone is one base away. The gene calls are TRBV20-1 and TRBJ2-1; the D gene is possibly TRBD2 (5 bases). The germline gives CDR1 DFQATT, CDR2 SNEGSKA (reference sequence). V was shortened by 5 bases and J by 6 bases, with 23 bases between the two germline ends. There are 16 residues in the CDR3. Here the CDR3 reads CSARPFPRLPGNEQFF. The CDR3 DNA is TGCAGTGCTCGTCCATTTCCCCGACTACCCGGCAATGAGCAGTTCTTC.

This clonotype was seen at least ten times. This chain links TRBV6-1 with TRBJ2-7, with 8 nucleotides matching TRBD1. This CDR3 has 16 amino acids. V was pared by 5 bases and J by 2 bases, with 11 bases of the junction left unmatched. Germline values: CDR1 MNHNS, CDR2 SASEGT. CDR3 residues: CASSTASGTGAYEQYF. The CDR3 region has the DNA TGTGCCAGCAGTACCGCCTCCGGGACAGGAGCCTACGAGCAGTACTTC.

The table lists this clonotype with many counts. The rearrangement links TRBV20-1 to TRBJ2-7; TRBD2 agrees at 12 bases. From germline, CDR1 is DFQATT and CDR2 SNEGSKA (reference sequence). The junction had 8 bases not matched to a gene; V was cut back by 6 bases and J by 5 bases. The CDR3 has 14 amino acids. CDR3 residues: CSANRLAGVHEQYF. The CDR3 nucleotides read TGCAGTGCAAATAGACTAGCGGGAGTCCACGAGCAGTACTTC.

This clonotype appeared many times. This chain joins TRBV2 and TRBJ2-3, with D maybe TRBD1 (5 bases). This CDR3 spans 13 amino acids. Germline V gene lookup returns CDR1 SNHLY and CDR2 FYNNEI. The V end lost 10 bases, the J end lost 5 bases, and 16 bases lay between the germline ends. CDR3 region: CAIRGATRDTQYF. CDR3 DNA sequence: TGTGCCATTCGTGGGGCGACAAGAGATACGCAGTATTTT.

The table lists this clonotype with many counts. The chain recombines TRBV12-3 or TRBV12-4 with TRBJ2-2, with D perhaps TRBD1 (5 bases). The CDR3 loop spans 16 amino acids. V gave up 3 bases and J gave up 0 bases, with 11 bases separating them. The CDR3, as DNA: TGTGCCAGCAGTTTTTCAGGGCTTACGAACACCGGGGAGCTGTTTTTT. Encoded protein: CASSFSGLTNTGELFF.

J is TRBJ1-2 and V is TRBV6-5; tentative D call: TRBD1 (5 bases). Looked up from germline, CDR1 is MNHEY and CDR2 is SVGAGI. The CDR3 is 16 residues long. V dropped 0 bases and J dropped 0 bases, with 11 bases sitting between them. The CDR3 DNA is TGTGCCAGCAGTTACTCCCGGGACGCGACTAACTATGGCTACACCTTC. Its protein is CASSYSRDATNYGYTF.

This clonotype has more than one count but fewer than ten. V usage is TRBV15 and J usage is TRBJ2-1, with 8 bases fitting TRBD2. V trimming: 1 base; J trimming: 8 bases; junction bases outside the gene matches: 16. This CDR3 comprises 18 residues. Germline V lookup: CDR1 LNHNV, CDR2 YYDKDF (reference sequence). This CDR3 reads CATSRVFGGAGRRDEQFF. CDR3 in DNA: TGTGCCACCAGCAGAGTGTTCGGGGGGGCGGGACGACGGGATGAGCAGTTCTTC.

This clonotype was detected only a few times. The chain couples TRBV13 to TRBJ2-7; TRBD2 is a possible D gene (6 bases). Trimming pared 6 bases from V and 1 base from J, leaving 13 bases between. Germline V gene data show CDR1 as PRHDT and CDR2 as FYEKMQ (reference sequence). This CDR3 region has 14 residues. Here the CDR3 reads CASRSREMSYEQYF. The CDR3 DNA reads as TGTGCCAGCAGATCCCGGGAGATGTCCTACGAGCAGTACTTC.

The V and J genes are TRBV20-1 and TRBJ1-5, with D perhaps TRBD1 (6 bases). V lost 0 bases to trimming and J lost 6 bases, with 15 bases between them. Germline V CDR1 and CDR2: DFQATT, SNEGSKA (reference sequence). The CDR3 covers 15 residues. DNA of the CDR3: TGCAGTGCTAGAGACTTCAGGGGAGTGAGTCAGCCCCAGCATTTT. Amino acids: CSARDFRGVSQPQHF.

This clonotype was counted many times. The chain is built from TRBV12-3 or TRBV12-4 and TRBJ1-1; D is ambiguous. V lost 5 bases and J lost 1, with 5 bases in between. The CDR3 consists of 12 residues. The CDR3 sequence is CASSVKNTEAFF. In DNA form, the CDR3 reads TGTGCCAGCAGTGTAAAGAACACTGAAGCTTTCTTT.

This clonotype was seen many times. The chain recombines TRBV6-1 with TRBJ1-3; a weak D match, TRBD1 (5 bases). V shed 6 bases and J shed 0 bases, with 12 bases lying between them. CDR3 size: 15 residues. Looked up from germline, CDR1 is MNHNS and CDR2 is SASEGT. The CDR3 spells CASRATDPSGNTIYF. As DNA, the CDR3 is TGTGCCAGCAGGGCGACAGATCCCTCTGGAAACACCATATATTTT.

The table lists this clonotype with many counts. The chain carries TRBV24-1 and TRBJ2-1; 7 positions match TRBD2. Per germline, CDR1 KGHDR and CDR2 SFDVKD. V dropped 0 bases and J dropped 5; count of bases not matched to a gene: 9. CDR3 size: 17 residues. The CDR3, as DNA: TGTGCCACCAGTGATTTGCGTCGGCTAGCGGATGACAATGAGCAGTTCTTC. Protein: CATSDLRRLADDNEQFF.

This clonotype was picked up many times. This sequence joins TRBV11-2 and TRBJ2-7, with 7 bases fitting TRBD1. Per the germline V gene, CDR1 is SGHAT and CDR2 is FQNNGV. The CDR3 sequence is 15 residues long. The V and J ends lost 4 bases and 1 base, in that order; junction bases with no gene match: 7. The CDR3 DNA follows: TGTGCCAGCAGCTCAAGTGAGGGGGCGTCCTACGAGCAGTACTTC. Its protein product is CASSSSEGASYEQYF.

This clonotype was detected only a few times. The CDR3 loop is CASSLTSGNNEQFF. In DNA form, the CDR3 reads TGCGCCAGCAGCTTGACTAGCGGTAACAATGAGCAGTTCTTC. This rearrangement joins TRBV5-1 to TRBJ2-1; 8 bases match TRBD2. Germline lookup yields CDR1 SGHRS and CDR2 YFSETQ. V lost 1 base and J lost 5; bases outside the gene matches: 2. CDR3 length: 14 amino acids.

In its sample, this clonotype was seen many times. This chain links TRBV18 with TRBJ2-1; 14 positions agree with TRBD2. Germline loops: CDR1 KGHSH, CDR2 LQKENI. V lost 3 bases, J lost 9 bases, and 1 base stayed unmatched. The CDR3 consists of 14 residues. CDR3: CASSPGLAGAEQFF. The DNA of the CDR3 is TGTGCCAGCTCACCGGGACTAGCGGGAGCTGAGCAGTTCTTC.

This clonotype was observed at least ten times. This rearrangement joins TRBV20-1 to TRBJ2-7; TRBD1 aligns across 7 bases. The CDR3 runs to 15 residues. The junction had 9 bases not matched to a gene; V was cut back by 3 bases and J by 1 base. Germline loops: CDR1 DFQATT, CDR2 SNEGSKA (reference sequence). As DNA, the CDR3 is TGCAGTGCTAGGGAGGACAGGCCAGCATCCTACGAGCAGTACTTC. Translation gives CSAREDRPASYEQYF.

This clonotype appeared many times. The CDR3 loop is CAIHGRGNEQFF. In DNA form, the CDR3 reads TGTGCCATCCATGGGAGGGGGAATGAGCAGTTCTTC. J is TRBJ2-1 and V is TRBV6-2 or TRBV6-3; D is perhaps TRBD2 (7 bases). V lost 10 bases and J 7 bases, leaving 14 bases between the germline ends. Germline assignment: CDR1 MNHEY and CDR2 SVGEGT. The CDR3 extends over 12 amino acids.